This TCR beta chain was sequenced in a study of T cells after yellow fever vaccination. Study-level points and caveats: The CD4 and CD8 compartments had a small share of their clonotypes in common.

This clonotype was seen ten or more times. What it recognizes is unknown. The length of the CDR3 is 13 residues. CDR1 SQVTM and CDR2 ANQGSEA come from the germline V gene. MiXCR, run by TCRdb on the 5' RACE reads, gives a single entry per CDR3 protein. The data show a few hundred thousand distinct CDR3 sequences, around 17% seen once. The specimen comprised PBMCs, sampled around 5 days after the first yellow fever vaccination. V is TRBV29-1 and J is TRBJ2-1; 11 positions agree with TRBD2. The sequence came from a man younger than 35 who received the YFV17D yellow fever vaccine. The CDR3 DNA sequence: TGCAGTGCCGGGACTAGCGGCTACAATGAGCAGTTCTTC. Its translation is CSAGTSGYNEQFF.